The present entry profiles one T cell receptor (beta chain) with its context. What it binds is unknown. The source of the sample is a study of cytomegalovirus exposure and HLA in healthy donors. Study details: HLA-typed donors were the source of some 85 million unique TCRs, which an early data release held.

The V gene's germline CDR1 is SGHVS and CDR2 FQNEAQ. This CDR3 contains 15 residues. The V end was cut by 6 bases, the J end by 4 bases, with 17 bases between. 13 Jbeta primers and 60 Vbeta primers were used for the PCR. Repertoires were generated with immunoSEQ multiplex PCR, while TCRdb's copy carries only in-frame clones and drops some. The sample has 60,000 to 90,000 clones, 70% seen once. Study findings and constraints: With DRB1 most and HLA-C fewest, TCR association rates differed between HLA loci in a later analysis.

The source of this sequence is a woman aged 45-65 years in good health and CMV-seropositive. Sequenced: PBMCs. The rearrangement links TRBV7-8 to TRBJ2-3; TRBD2 is a possible D gene (5 bases). CDR3 protein: CASSLAGPPPDTQYF. Here the CDR3 DNA reads TGTGCCAGCAGTCTAGCCGGGCCGCCGCCAGATACGCAGTATTTT.